Shown below are 27 T cell receptor beta chains from a single sample sequenced in a study of T cell responses to AZD1222 COVID-19 vaccine. The repertoire was sequenced with immunoSEQ multiplex PCR; TCRdb's copy has only in-frame clones and lacks some. Of approximately 150,000 clones in the sample, just over 90% were seen once. This sample comprised peripheral blood, obtained 28 days after the second AZD1222 dose. All receptors derive from an adult who received the AZD1222 COVID-19 vaccine.

CDR3 bases: TGTGCCAGAAGCCCCCGTGGGGGGAGCTCCTATAATTCACCCCTCCACTTT. Translated, it gives CARSPRGGSSYNSPLHF. The J gene is TRBJ1-6, the V gene TRBV7-5. TRBV7-5 represents a pseudogene. This CDR3 region has 17 residues.

The chain joins TRBV7-2 to TRBJ1-2, with 11 bases fitting TRBD1. This CDR3 region has 14 residues. Germline assignment: CDR1 SGHTA and CDR2 FQGNSA. J was trimmed by 3 bases and V by 7 bases; bases with no gene match: 4. The CDR3 DNA reads as TGTGCCAGCACCCGGACAGGGGGCGACTATGGCTACACCTTC. Translation: CASTRTGGDYGYTF.

The chain carries TRBV19 and TRBJ1-5; no clear D. The V gene's germline CDR1 is LNHDA and CDR2 SQIVND (reference sequence). With 7 bases removed from V and 9 bases from J, the gap between germline ends came to 16 bases. The CDR3 has 13 amino acids. The CDR3 coding sequence is TGTGCCAGTACCCCAGCGACGGTGGGGCCCCAGCATTTT. Translated: CASTPATVGPQHF.

This clone was picked up one time. The rearrangement links TRBV5-1 to TRBJ2-7; TRBD1 matches 7 bases. V lost 4 bases to trimming and J lost 4 bases; unmatched junction nucleotides: 11. Germline V lookup: CDR1 SGHRS, CDR2 YFSETQ. The CDR3 is made up of 15 amino acids. The CDR3 region has the DNA TGCGCCAGCAGCGAAGGACAGGTACGGTCATACGAGCAGTACTTC. Its translation is CASSEGQVRSYEQYF. Full variable domain (outside the CDR3, taken from reference TRBV5-1 and TRBJ2-7): KAGVTQTPRYLIKTRGQQVTLSCSPISGHRSVSWYQQTPGQGLQFLFEYFSETQRNKGNFPGRFSGRQFSNSRSEMNVSTLELGDSALYLCASSEGQVRSYEQYFGPGTRLTVT.

The V and J genes are TRBV28 and TRBJ1-5; the D gene is possibly TRBD1 (5 bases). The CDR3 sequence is 15 residues long. Germline CDR1 reads MDHEN; CDR2 reads SYDVKM. Trimming cost V 2 bases and J 2 bases, with 10 bases left between them. The CDR3 spells CASSLSGAGNQPQHF. Written as DNA, the CDR3 is TGTGCCAGCAGTTTAAGTGGGGCAGGCAATCAGCCCCAGCATTTT.

This clone was seen just once. This chain joins TRBV29-1 and TRBJ1-5; 8 positions match TRBD1. Germline-derived CDR1 and CDR2 are SQVTM and ANQGSEA. Trimming cost V 5 bases and J 2 bases; bases outside gene matches: 11. The CDR3 runs to 16 residues. The CDR3 bases are TGCAGCGTTTCTACAGGGGGTCGATCGGGCAATCAGCCCCAGCATTTT. It yields the protein CSVSTGGRSGNQPQHF.

This chain connects TRBV9 to TRBJ1-2, with D perhaps matching TRBD1 (5 bases). Germline V gene data show CDR1 as SGDLS and CDR2 as YYNGEE. This CDR3 has 14 amino acids. Between the trimmed V and J ends, which lost 4 bases and 3 bases, there was a span of 13 bases. The CDR3 loop reads CASSPMGGDYGYTF. DNA for the CDR3: TGTGCCAGCAGCCCCATGGGGGGAGACTATGGCTACACCTTC.

This clone was seen a single time. The chain recombines TRBV10-3 with TRBJ2-6; 8 bases map to TRBD1. V lost 3 bases to trimming and J lost 2 bases; unmatched junction nucleotides: 0. The CDR3 is 15 residues long. Germline loops: CDR1 ENHRY, CDR2 SYGVKD. The CDR3 region has the DNA TGTGCCATCAGTGAACAGGGGGCTGGGGCCAACGTCCTGACTTTC. It specifies CAISEQGAGANVLTF.

The rearrangement joins TRBV18 to TRBJ1-5, with unresolved D. Germline CDR1 is KGHSH and CDR2 is LQKENI. V lost 2 bases to trimming and J lost 5 bases, with 10 bases between them. The CDR3 length is 14 residues. Here the CDR3 DNA reads TGTGCCAGCTCACCAAATTCCGGGGATCAGCCCCAGCATTTT. It yields the protein CASSPNSGDQPQHF. Full variable domain (rest looked up from reference TRBV18 and TRBJ1-5): NAGVMQNPRHLVRRRGQEARLRCSPMKGHSHVYWYRQLPEEGLKFMVYLQKENIIDESGMPKERFSAEFPKEGPSILRIQQVVRGDSAAYFCASSPNSGDQPQHFGDGTRLSIL.

V gene TRBV6-1 combines with J gene TRBJ1-6, with D unclear. Trimming removed 3 bases at V and 3 bases at J, with 12 bases between. CDR3 size: 16 residues. CDR1 MNHNS and CDR2 SASEGT come from the germline V gene. The CDR3 here is CASSESQEFYNSPLHF. CDR3 DNA sequence: TGTGCCAGCAGTGAGTCCCAGGAGTTCTATAATTCACCCCTCCACTTT.

The rearrangement uses TRBV27 and TRBJ2-3; 9 bases are a match to TRBD2. The CDR3 is 16 amino acids. J lost 4 bases, V lost 4 bases, and 9 bases had no gene match. Germline V gene lookup returns CDR1 MNHEY and CDR2 SMNVEV (reference sequence). In DNA, the CDR3 is TGTGCCAGCAGTTATTGGCGGGGGGGCGTAGCAGATACGCAGTATTTT. This translates into CASSYWRGGVADTQYF.

The chain couples TRBV5-5 to TRBJ1-1; D perhaps matches TRBD1 (5 bases). V lost 2 bases to trimming and J lost 0 bases, with 23 bases between them. The CDR3 is 19 amino acids. Germline V lookup: CDR1 SGHKS, CDR2 YYEKEE (reference sequence). CDR3 loop: CASSFLMHFRGDLNTEAFF. Written as DNA, the CDR3 is TGTGCCAGCAGCTTCCTTATGCATTTCCGGGGCGATTTGAACACTGAAGCTTTCTTT.

The gene calls are TRBV7-2 and TRBJ2-1; a weak D match, TRBD2 (5 bases). CDR1 and CDR2 (germline): SGHTA, FQGNSA. This CDR3 is 18 amino acids long. Trimming removed 1 base at V and 0 bases at J, with 16 bases between. DNA for the CDR3: TGTGCCAGCAGCTTAGTCGGGAAGGAAGTCGTCTCCTACAATGAGCAGTTCTTC. Its translation: CASSLVGKEVVSYNEQFF. The full variable domain, with the rest looked up from reference TRBV7-2 and TRBJ2-1, is GAGVSQSPSNKVTEKGKDVELRCDPISGHTALYWYRQSLGQGLEFLIYFQGNSAPDKSGLPSDRFSAERTGGSVSTLTIQRTQQEDSAVYLCASSLVGKEVVSYNEQFFGPGTRLTVL.

This rearrangement joins TRBV11-3 to TRBJ2-2; D unclear. The germline V gene encodes CDR1 SGHNT and CDR2 YENEEA. The length of the CDR3 is 15 residues. V was cut by 5 bases and J by 6 bases, with 16 bases left in between. The CDR3 sequence: CASSQSASESGELFF. DNA for the CDR3: TGTGCCAGCAGCCAGTCCGCTAGTGAGTCCGGGGAGCTGTTTTTT.

The chain combines TRBV6-5 with TRBJ1-6; D call uncertain. The CDR3 totals 14 residues. The V end was cut by 2 bases, the J end by 7 bases, with 9 bases between. CDR1 is MNHEY, CDR2 SVGAGI, per germline. The CDR3 sequence is CASSYGNLNSPLHF. In DNA form, the CDR3 reads TGTGCCAGCAGTTACGGCAATCTGAATTCACCCCTCCACTTT.

V is TRBV5-4 and J is TRBJ1-2; D ambiguous. Trimming shortened V by 3 bases and J by 4 bases, and 10 bases separated the two germline ends. Germline CDR1 SGHNT, CDR2 YYREEE (reference sequence). The CDR3 is made up of 13 amino acids. The CDR3 region is CASSSDGPYGYTF. CDR3 nucleotides: TGTGCCAGCAGCTCCGACGGCCCCTATGGCTACACCTTC.

The rearrangement links TRBV28 to TRBJ2-7; D remains ambiguous. This CDR3 region has 13 residues. V was clipped by 0 bases and J by 9 bases, with 12 bases between them. Germline V gene data show CDR1 as MDHEN and CDR2 as SYDVKM. Here the CDR3 reads CASSLWTAERQYF. The CDR3 region has the DNA TGTGCCAGCAGTTTATGGACGGCCGAGCGGCAGTACTTC.

The CDR3 region has the DNA TGCGCCAGCAGTGAGCAAGGACCGGGCACTGAAGCTTTCTTT. This encodes CASSEQGPGTEAFF. The chain links TRBV10-2 to TRBJ1-1, with no clear D. The germline V gene has CDR1 WSHSY and CDR2 SAAADI. The V end was cut by 2 bases, the J end by 4 bases, with 11 bases between. The CDR3 totals 14 residues.

J is TRBJ2-7 and V is TRBV2; TRBD1 is a possible D gene (5 bases). The CDR3 is 14 residues long. Per germline, CDR1 SNHLY and CDR2 FYNNEI. Trimming removed 8 bases at V and 4 bases at J, with 18 bases between. The CDR3 DNA follows: TGTGCCAGCGGGATCAAAAGCCAGGGATACGAGCAGTACTTC. This codes for CASGIKSQGYEQYF.

This clone was picked up one time. The rearrangement links TRBV7-3 to TRBJ1-1, with D uncertain. The germline CDR1 and CDR2 sequences are SGHTA and FQGTGA. Trimming left V 2 bases short and J 1 base short, with 8 bases between. This CDR3 is built from 14 residues. The CDR3 is CASSLGFENTEAFF. The DNA for the CDR3 is TGTGCCAGCAGCTTAGGCTTTGAGAACACTGAAGCTTTCTTT.

The chain uses TRBV7-3 and TRBJ1-3; D call uncertain. The CDR3 consists of 15 residues. The V gene lost 2 bases and the J gene lost 2 bases, with 10 bases spanning the gap. Per the germline V gene, CDR1 is SGHTA and CDR2 is FQGTGA. The CDR3 spells CASSLLPSAGNTIYF. The CDR3 DNA is TGTGCCAGCAGCTTACTCCCATCGGCTGGAAACACCATATATTTT.

The V and J genes are TRBV5-4 and TRBJ1-1, with D possibly TRBD1 on 5 matching bases. Trimming removed 7 bases at V and 5 bases at J, with 12 bases between. The germline CDR1 and CDR2 sequences are SGHNT and YYREEE (reference sequence). The CDR3 has 12 amino acids. The CDR3 sequence: CASVGWGTEAFF. DNA for the CDR3: TGTGCCAGCGTGGGATGGGGGACTGAAGCTTTCTTT.

V gene TRBV27 combines with J gene TRBJ1-2; 10 positions agree with TRBD1. Trimming cost V 5 bases and J 4 bases; bases outside gene matches: 1. The germline V gene encodes CDR1 MNHEY and CDR2 SMNVEV (reference sequence). The length of the CDR3 is 13 residues. The CDR3 region is CASSRDRGYGYTF. CDR3 nucleotide sequence: TGTGCCAGCAGTCGGGACAGGGGCTATGGCTACACCTTC.

The sample holds one count of this clone. This rearrangement joins TRBV12-5 to TRBJ2-5, with D possibly being TRBD1 (6 bases). Trimming shortened V by 3 bases and J by 3 bases, and 11 bases separated the two germline ends. CDR1 LGHNT and CDR2 FRNRAP come from the germline V gene. This CDR3 spans 14 amino acids. The chain's CDR3 is CASGLTGYEETQYF. The DNA for the CDR3 is TGTGCTAGTGGTTTAACAGGGTATGAAGAGACCCAGTACTTC. The variable domain in full, completed from reference TRBV12-5 and TRBJ2-5, reads DARVTQTPRHKVTEMGQEVTMRCQPILGHNTVFWYRQTMMQGLELLAYFRNRAPLDDSGMPKDRFSAEMPDATLATLKIQPSEPRDSAVYFCASGLTGYEETQYFGPGTRLLVL.

The chain recombines TRBV19 with TRBJ2-2; D perhaps matches TRBD1 (5 bases). Germline CDR1 reads LNHDA; CDR2 reads SQIVND (reference sequence). V gave up 8 bases and J gave up 1 base, with 11 bases separating them. This CDR3 spans 14 amino acids. Here the CDR3 DNA reads TGTGCCAGTGAATCAACAGGGAACACCGGGGAGCTGTTTTTT. Encoded protein: CASESTGNTGELFF. The full variable domain, completed using reference TRBV19 and TRBJ2-2, is DGGITQSPKYLFRKEGQNVTLSCEQNLNHDAMYWYRQDPGQGLRLIYYSQIVNDFQKGDIAEGYSVSREKKESFPLTVTSAQKNPTAFYLCASESTGNTGELFFGEGSRLTVL.

This rearrangement joins TRBV7-9 to TRBJ1-1; no definite D call. V lost 8 bases and J 4 bases, leaving 11 bases between the germline ends. The CDR3 totals 12 residues. CDR1 SEHNR and CDR2 FQNEAQ come from the germline V gene (reference sequence). CDR3 nucleotide sequence: TGTGCCAGCCGTCAATGGGGCACTGAAGCTTTCTTT. Residues: CASRQWGTEAFF. Based on the CDR3 plus reference TRBV7-9 and TRBJ1-1, the full variable domain is DTGVSQNPRHKITKRGQNVTFRCDPISEHNRLYWYRQTLGQGPEFLTYFQNEAQLEKSRLLSDRFSAERPKGSFSTLEIQRTEQGDSAMYLCASRQWGTEAFFGQGTRLTVV.

V usage is TRBV7-8 and J usage is TRBJ2-1; no clear D. The CDR3 is 14 amino acids. Trimming removed 2 bases from V and 5 bases from J, with 10 bases in between. Germline V CDR1 and CDR2: SGHVS, FQNEAQ. The CDR3, as DNA: TGTGCCAGCAGCTTACAACAGCCAGACAATGAGCAGTTCTTC. Its protein is CASSLQQPDNEQFF. Full variable domain (rest looked up from reference TRBV7-8 and TRBJ2-1): GAGVSQSPRYKVAKRGQDVALRCDPISGHVSLFWYQQALGQGPEFLTYFQNEAQLDKSGLPSDRFFAERPEGSVSTLKIQRTQQEDSAVYLCASSLQQPDNEQFFGPGTRLTVL.